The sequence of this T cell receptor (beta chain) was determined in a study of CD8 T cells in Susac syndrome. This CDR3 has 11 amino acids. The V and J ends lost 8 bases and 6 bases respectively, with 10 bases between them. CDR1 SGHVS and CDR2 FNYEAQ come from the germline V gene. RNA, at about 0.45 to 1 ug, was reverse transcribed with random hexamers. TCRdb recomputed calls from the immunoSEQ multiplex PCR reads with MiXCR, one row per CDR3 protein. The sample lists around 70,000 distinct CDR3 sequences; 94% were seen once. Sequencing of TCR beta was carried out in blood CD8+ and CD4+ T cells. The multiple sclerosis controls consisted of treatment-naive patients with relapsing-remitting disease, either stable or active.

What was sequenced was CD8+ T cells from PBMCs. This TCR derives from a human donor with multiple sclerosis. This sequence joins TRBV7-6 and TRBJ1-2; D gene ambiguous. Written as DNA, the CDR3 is TGTGCCAGCGGTTCGGGCCATGGCTACACCTTC. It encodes CASGSGHGYTF.